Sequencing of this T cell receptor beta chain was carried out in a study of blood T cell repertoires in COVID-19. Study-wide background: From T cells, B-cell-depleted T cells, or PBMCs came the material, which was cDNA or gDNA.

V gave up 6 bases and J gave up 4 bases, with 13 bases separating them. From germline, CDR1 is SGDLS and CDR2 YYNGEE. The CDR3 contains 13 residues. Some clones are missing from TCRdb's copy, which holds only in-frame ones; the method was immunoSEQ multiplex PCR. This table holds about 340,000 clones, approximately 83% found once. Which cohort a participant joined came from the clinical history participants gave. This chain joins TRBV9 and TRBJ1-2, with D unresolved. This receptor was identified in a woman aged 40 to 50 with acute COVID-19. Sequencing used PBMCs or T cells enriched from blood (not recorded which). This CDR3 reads CASNPSGSYGYTF. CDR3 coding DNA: TGTGCCAGCAACCCGTCGGGGAGCTATGGCTACACCTTC.